This T cell receptor (beta chain) comes out of a study of T-cell memory formation after mild COVID-19. TCRdb recomputed calls from the 5' RACE reads with MiXCR, one row per CDR3 protein. The repertoire includes 300,000 to 400,000 distinct CDR3 sequences, more than 20% of them detected once, and around 13% sits in the top ten. The sequencing sample was made of PBMCs or a T cell subset sorted from them (not recorded which). The source is an adult woman who had mild COVID-19 (a few samples of this study predate the infection). Cell type and time point are not known.

This chain's CDR3 is CASSLVVVVLAGARDEQFF. The DNA for the CDR3 is TGTGCCAGCAGCTTAGTAGTGGTTGTACTAGCGGGAGCGAGAGATGAGCAGTTCTTC. V is TRBV7-2 and J is TRBJ2-1; 11 positions agree with TRBD2. The CDR3 runs to 19 residues. V was pared by 1 base and J by 8 bases, with 16 bases of the junction left unmatched. In germline, CDR1 is SGHTA, CDR2 FQGNSA.